The TCR beta chain under discussion was sequenced for a study of cytomegalovirus exposure and HLA in healthy donors (dated by TCRdb to about 2017). General notes on the study: According to an earlier analysis of a few hundred of the donors, about 179 million T cells yielded roughly 100 million unique TCR beta sequences and around 280 Gb of sequence data. To predict cytomegalovirus infection status, the study combined high-throughput TCR immunosequencing, statistical association of individual TCRs with disease status, and machine learning. An earlier analysis of around 540 of the donors applied high-throughput TCR beta sequencing to assess whether each TCR beta V gene segment acted as functional or pseudogenic. Every discovery cohort repertoire had been produced on one sequencing platform. The study aimed to test whether cataloging public T cell receptors could reveal signatures of past pathogen exposure. On average, around 240,000 unique TCR beta nucleotide sequences were sequenced per donor among several hundred genotyped donors of the cohort, with roughly a sixth of those sequences being non-productive. Genome-wide SNP genotypes for about 60% of the roughly 670 donors were used in a later genetic analysis, which treated that subset as a discovery cohort. Several DR-DQ haplotypes were handled as single units for association and clustering, since linkage in the cohort was strong. Rather than drawing on any new phenotypic data, the later analysis identified candidate immune exposures from TCR beta sequences and the way those sequences occurred across donors. To study patterns of TCR occurrence, a later analysis re-analyzed previously published TCR beta repertoires from hundreds of donors and added high-resolution HLA genotyping. HLA typing covered class I and class II loci at four-digit resolution. Typing coverage differed by locus: A, B, C, DRB1 and DQB1 were typed in about 620-630 donors, DQA1 in around 500, DPA1 in 600 to 610, and DPB1 in approximately 450. An early release covering 500 to 750 HLA-typed donors comprised roughly 300 gigabases of sequencing data and 65 million to 100 million unique TCR sequences. Along with the approximately 670-subject first cohort, a separate validation cohort of roughly 110 different subjects was used. The study profiled the T cell repertoires of hundreds of subjects by immunosequencing and related them to cytomegalovirus serostatus. Of the 350 to 450 genotyped donors, 75% to 85% were placed in the genetic ancestry cluster associated with self-reported Caucasian donors. Donor age, sex, ethnicity and CMV serostatus were compiled alongside the repertoire data. On the study overall, not on this receptor specifically: Linkage disequilibrium might explain the correlated functional status among segregating V segments, but an unknown experimental factor could not be excluded. Compared with equally common non-associated chains, HLA-associated TCR beta chains in a later analysis were more clonally expanded and had lower generation probabilities. It was suggested by the authors that the approach could potentially be generalized to other disease states and immunological phenotypes. In a later genetic analysis, a missense DCLRE1C variant was associated with V-gene and J-gene trimming of TCR beta chains, and the association was replicated in an independent cohort. According to a later analysis, parvovirus B19, influenza, CMV and Epstein-Barr virus appeared linked to several top co-occurrence clusters. Some IMGT-functional V segments, including TRBV6-2 and TRBV6-3, could not be distinguished by the 87-base-pair reads and were therefore excluded. The cohort was sequenced for TCR beta chains only, and without alpha or paired-chain data the features that could be detected were limited. Presence/absence analyses assumed roughly uniform sequencing depth across donors, an assumption that may not hold. A cluster of highly shared sequence variants was judged likely to represent a technical artifact of the sequencing pipeline. In a later analysis, most CMV-associated TCR beta chains were found to appear HLA-restricted, with HLA associations seemingly driven largely by CMV exposure. The classifier was reported to diagnose cytomegalovirus status with high specificity and sensitivity in both the original and validation cohorts. Broadly in line with IMGT annotations, most TCR beta V segments showed up in productive rearrangements about 90% or about 30% of the time in an earlier analysis of several hundred of the donors. A further reported finding was that TCR beta sequences accurately predicted the HLA-A and HLA-B alleles for most subjects in the first cohort. While some public TCRs were present in many individuals, most TCR sequences turned up only very rarely across donors. A total of around 150 TCR beta chains were listed by the study as associated with cytomegalovirus. Because counts were too low, some 17 rarely observed V segments, including chromosome 9 orphons, were left out of the earlier analysis of about 620 of the donors. HLA typing was unavailable for some donors at each locus, so association tests used only the typed subset. A later analysis found that TCR association rates varied across HLA loci, with DRB1 alleles showing the most associated TCRs and HLA-C alleles the fewest. For the cohort, immune exposure information was limited to CMV serostatus. In a later analysis, about 16,000 TCR beta sequences were associated with specific HLA alleles at a false discovery rate of 0.05. When HLA alleles, especially DR and DQ, strongly co-occurred, attributing TCR associations to individual alleles was difficult. In vitro tests confirmed that a few of the cytomegalovirus-associated TCR beta chains recognize cytomegalovirus antigens. Compared with the roughly 700-donor mean, donors in an Asian-associated ancestry cluster had fewer N-insertions in productive TCRs, according to a later genetic analysis.

In total, 500 to 700 healthy bone marrow donors made up the cohort. At the time of sampling, all cohort members were nominally healthy, though unrecorded immune exposures were likely present. The donor tested CMV seropositive, placing the donor among the 250 to 350 seropositive members of the cohort. Every donor gave a peripheral blood sample, and the peripheral blood mononuclear cells from that sample were used for TCR beta sequencing. The Qiagen DNeasy Blood Extraction Kit was used to extract genomic DNA from the blood cell samples. Concerning this clone: Its antigen is unknown. Base qualities are not provided; no much larger clone lies one nucleotide away.

Library creation used the immunoSEQ multiplex PCR assay. A mixture of 60 forward primers for TCR Vbeta segments and 13 reverse primers for TCR Jbeta segments was used in the multiplex PCR. The CDR3 region of rearranged TCR beta genes was amplified from genomic DNA with a multiplex PCR assay. The amplified TCR beta libraries were sequenced on the Illumina HiSeq System as 87-base-pair reads. Regarding the original processing steps: In a later analysis, 80 million or so unique TCR beta chains were counted across the approximately 640 repertoires, and roughly 10 million of these chains were shared by at least two donors. To remove PCR and sequencing errors, raw reads were error-corrected and collapsed into unique sequences using a nearest-neighbor algorithm that merged closely related sequences. To assign V, D and J gene segments, CDR3 sequences were aligned to IMGT reference sequences. For a sequence to be retained, a match of at least six nucleotides was required to both a V gene segment and a J gene segment. A rearrangement counted as productive if the CDR3 had no stop codons and remained in frame with V and J, and every other rearrangement counted as non-productive. CDR3 was defined by IMGT convention, running from the second conserved V-encoded cysteine to the conserved J-encoded phenylalanine. In an earlier analysis of approximately 590 of the donors, sequences lacking an unambiguous match to a single V gene segment were excluded. An earlier analysis of almost 600 of the donors classified V segments as functional when productive rearrangements were above 56.7% and as segregating when the standard deviation between donors was above 5%. To diagnose cytomegalovirus status from the catalog of TCR beta chain sequences, a statistical classification framework was built. In a later analysis, TCR nucleotide sequences were compared against IMGT/GENE-DB human TR gene sequences so that V and J genes could be assigned. The TCRdist pipeline was used in a later analysis to assign CDR3 sequences and most-parsimonious VDJ recombination scenarios. A later analysis defined each TCR beta chain by its CDR3 amino acid sequence plus V-gene family, and excluded reads lacking a unique V-gene family. A later analysis removed several hundred highly shared, low-generation-probability nucleotide sequences to deal with suspected cross-contamination and a sequencing artifact. In a later analysis, a clonal expansion index for each public chain was calculated from normalized within-repertoire ranks of inferred template counts. A later analysis computed generation probabilities with a VDJ recombination model fitted to out-of-frame rearrangements, and checked the results against IGoR. A later analysis scored TCR-TCR, TCR-HLA and TCR-CMV co-occurrence with hypergeometric tests, applying a repertoire-size bias correction to TCR pairs. To estimate false discovery rates, a later analysis permuted the HLA or CMV assignments 20 times. A later analysis grouped co-occurring TCRs with DBSCAN, adding TCRdist sequence similarity when clustering within HLA-allele-positive subsets. For co-occurrence clustering, repertoires with fewer than 30,000 or more than 120,000 public chains were excluded, along with roughly 5 repertoires with anomalous nucleotide sharing. TCRdb's version of the immuneACCESS table is confined to in-frame rearrangements and falls short of the full clone set. An unresolved V gene accounts for under half of the shortfall where checked; the remainder is of unknown origin. V and J calls plus clone size are reproduced from that table; the DNA served to infer D and trimming. The sample contains approximately 190,000 clones, roughly 80% of them found a single time. Of the sample, about 5.7% is held by the ten largest clones.

CDR1 is given as SQVTM and CDR2 as ANQGSEA, both from the germline V gene. Taken from cysteine to phenylalanine, the CDR3 has 16 residues. Only CDR3 DNA is held: 48 bases, read in frame from base 1. Trimming removed 8 bases from V and 6 bases from J; the gene matches leave 16 bases unexplained. In this chain, TRBV29-1 is recombined with TRBJ2-1; 10 bases in between match TRBD1. The sequence was obtained from a man in his forties or fifties in good health and CMV-seropositive. The specimen sequenced was PBMCs. The CDR3 corresponds to CSYYKIVGQGRNEQFF. The DNA sequence is TGCAGCTATTACAAAATAGTGGGACAGGGGCGCAATGAGCAGTTCTTC.